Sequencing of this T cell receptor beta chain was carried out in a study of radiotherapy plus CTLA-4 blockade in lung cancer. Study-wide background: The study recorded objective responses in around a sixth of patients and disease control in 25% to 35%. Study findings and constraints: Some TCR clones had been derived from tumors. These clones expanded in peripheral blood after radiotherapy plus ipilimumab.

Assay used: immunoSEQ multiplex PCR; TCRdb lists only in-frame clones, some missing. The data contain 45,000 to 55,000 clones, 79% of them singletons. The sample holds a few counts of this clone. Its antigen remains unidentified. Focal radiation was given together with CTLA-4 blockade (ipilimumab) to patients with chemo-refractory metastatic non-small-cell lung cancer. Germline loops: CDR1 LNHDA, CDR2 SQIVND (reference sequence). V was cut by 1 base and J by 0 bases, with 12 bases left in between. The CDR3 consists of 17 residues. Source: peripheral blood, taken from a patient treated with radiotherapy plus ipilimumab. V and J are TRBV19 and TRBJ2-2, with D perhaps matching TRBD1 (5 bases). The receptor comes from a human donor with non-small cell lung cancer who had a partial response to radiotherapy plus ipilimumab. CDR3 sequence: CASSIGAGFANTGELFF. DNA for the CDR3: TGTGCCAGTAGTATAGGGGCAGGGTTCGCGAACACCGGGGAGCTGTTTTTT.